This T cell receptor (beta chain) was documented in a study of cytomegalovirus exposure and HLA in healthy donors. Study-wide context: An earlier analysis found 100 million or so unique TCR beta sequences from about 179 million T cells.

General observations from the study: Sequencing artifact likely explains a cluster of highly shared sequence variants. With later analysis, a missense DCLRE1C variant became linked to TCR beta V- and J-gene trimming.

Concerning this clone itself: Its cognate antigen is unknown.

CDR1 is MRHNA and CDR2 is SNTAGT in the germline V gene. Between the trimmed V and J ends, which lost 5 bases and 0 bases, there was a span of 9 bases. The CDR3 totals 14 residues. The PCR made use of 60 Vbeta and 13 Jbeta primers. Source study methods: Counted up in a later analysis, unique TCR beta chains came to approximately 83 million, with around 11 million shared. Generated by immunoSEQ multiplex PCR, the TCRdb table keeps only in-frame clones and is missing some. That table supplies the V and J calls and clone size; D and trimming were determined from the DNA. The sample lists some 120,000 clones; about 79% were seen once.

What was sequenced was PBMCs. This rearrangement joins TRBV6-4 to TRBJ2-3; D is uncertain. The source of this sequence is a young man in good health and CMV-seropositive. For the CDR3, the DNA is TGTGCCAGCAGTCCCAGTGCTAGCACAGATACGCAGTATTTT. Residues: CASSPSASTDTQYF.